Listed below are T cell receptor beta chains from one sample, sequenced in a study of T cells in Graves' hyperthyroidism and ophthalmopathy. TCRdb recomputed calls from the multiplex PCR reads with MiXCR, one row per CDR3 protein. The repertoire holds about 480,000 distinct CDR3 sequences, with around an eighth as singletons. Sequenced material: blood. These receptors originate from a young woman with Graves' hyperthyroidism. Both conserved end residues are part of each CDR3. Rows may omit the clone size; those that give it use once, few, many or a size class.

v_call: TRBV3-1
clone_size: few
j_call: TRBJ2-6
cdr3_aa: CASSRQTFPGTRFSGANVLTF

v_call: TRBV6-2/TRBV6-3
clone_size: many
j_call: TRBJ2-3
cdr3_aa: CASSYSGGTDTQYF

v_call: TRBV14
clone_size: few
j_call: TRBJ2-3
cdr3_aa: CASRPYVRTDTQYF

v_call: TRBV6-2/TRBV6-3
clone_size: .
j_call: TRBJ2-5
cdr3_aa: CAAAGGSRQETQYF

v_call: TRBV20-1
clone_size: .
j_call: TRBJ1-4
cdr3_aa: CSANWGANEKLFF

v_call: TRBV6-2/TRBV6-3
clone_size: .
j_call: TRBJ2-1
cdr3_aa: CASSYIPNYNEQFF

v_call: TRBV12-5
clone_size: .
j_call: TRBJ1-1
cdr3_aa: CASGLPPISDLNTEAFF

v_call: TRBV18
clone_size: many
j_call: TRBJ2-5
cdr3_aa: CASSTGQGLETQYF

v_call: TRBV7-9
clone_size: few
j_call: TRBJ2-1
cdr3_aa: CASSPITSGNSYNEQFF

v_call: TRBV19
clone_size: few
j_call: TRBJ2-1
cdr3_aa: CASSQLDLDRQTYNEQFF

v_call: TRBV6-2/TRBV6-3
clone_size: .
j_call: TRBJ2-2
cdr3_aa: CTTLWRGRELFF

v_call: TRBV14
clone_size: few
j_call: TRBJ2-7
cdr3_aa: CASSPSGNLYEQYF

v_call: TRBV20-1
clone_size: .
j_call: TRBJ2-1
cdr3_aa: CSARTDGQFF

v_call: TRBV20-1
clone_size: .
j_call: TRBJ2-7
cdr3_aa: CSARSSGSTYEQYF

v_call: TRBV4-1
clone_size: few
j_call: TRBJ1-6
cdr3_aa: CASSLPTGNSPLHF

v_call: TRBV29-1
clone_size: many
j_call: TRBJ2-1
cdr3_aa: CSVLGDNEQFF

v_call: TRBV27
clone_size: many
j_call: TRBJ2-4
cdr3_aa: CASSSLEAGQGLKNIQYF

v_call: TRBV30
clone_size: .
j_call: TRBJ1-2
cdr3_aa: CAWNRRDRGVSGYTF

v_call: TRBV11-3
clone_size: many
j_call: TRBJ2-5
cdr3_aa: CASSTRDSDETQYF

v_call: TRBV15
clone_size: .
j_call: TRBJ2-1
cdr3_aa: CATSRRSGSMDEQFF

v_call: TRBV28
clone_size: few
j_call: TRBJ1-2
cdr3_aa: CASSLLGGTGARANYGYTF

v_call: TRBV19
clone_size: .
j_call: TRBJ1-2
cdr3_aa: CASSIEVQGARSYGYTF

v_call: TRBV11-1
clone_size: many
j_call: TRBJ2-1
cdr3_aa: CASSPAGGGSSYNEQFF

v_call: TRBV7-8
clone_size: .
j_call: TRBJ2-2
cdr3_aa: CASSLIDGAGNTGELFF

v_call: TRBV29-1
clone_size: few
j_call: TRBJ1-2
cdr3_aa: CSVKPWTGSDYGYTF

v_call: TRBV20-1
clone_size: .
j_call: TRBJ2-3
cdr3_aa: CSARAQGTTDTQYF

v_call: TRBV7-9
clone_size: few
j_call: TRBJ2-1
cdr3_aa: CASSPGLATNEQFF

v_call: TRBV30
clone_size: .
j_call: TRBJ2-1
cdr3_aa: CAWSYQGRSLDEQFF

v_call: TRBV12-3/TRBV12-4
clone_size: .
j_call: TRBJ2-7
cdr3_aa: CASSLPGQGADEQYF

v_call: TRBV2
clone_size: .
j_call: TRBJ1-3
cdr3_aa: CASGDRAVAGSLSSSGNTIYF

v_call: TRBV2
clone_size: many
j_call: TRBJ1-4
cdr3_aa: CASELQTGEKLFF